A selection of T cell receptor beta chains follows, all from one sample in a study of a mutant IDH1 vaccine in newly diagnosed glioma. No antigens are known for them. Sequencing used immunoSEQ multiplex PCR; TCRdb keeps in-frame clones, though not all of them. This sample has some 56,000 clones, with around three quarters found just once. Sequencing used PBMCs, obtained from a glioma patient whose treatment included an IDH1 peptide vaccine. The receptors stem from a man between 50 and 59 years old with glioma. Both conserved end residues are part of each CDR3. A D gene is named only where the DNA matches it firmly. Clone size, where shown, is once, few, many, or a class for clones that have expanded.

TRBJ2-7	14	once	TRBV5-1	.	CASTLTEGGYEQYF	TGCGCCAGCACCCTTACGGAAGGGGGCTACGAGCAGTACTTC
TRBJ1-4	13	.	TRBV30	TRBD1	CAWGTGLNEKLFF	TGTGCCTGGGGGACAGGGCTTAATGAAAAACTGTTTTTT
TRBJ2-7	12	.	TRBV28	.	CASSPSLLGQYF	TGTGCCAGCAGCCCTAGCCTTTTGGGGCAGTACTTC
TRBJ2-3	15	few	TRBV9	.	CASSPLTLGGDTQYF	TGTGCCAGCAGCCCCCTTACGCTCGGTGGAGATACGCAGTATTTT
TRBJ2-7	15	few	TRBV7-6	TRBD2	CASSGLAGSSYEQYF	TGTGCCAGCAGCGGACTAGCGGGGAGCTCCTACGAGCAGTACTTC
TRBJ1-2	15	.	TRBV25-1	.	CASPKGLKRAYGYTF	TGTGCCAGCCCGAAAGGACTCAAACGGGCCTATGGCTACACCTTC
TRBJ1-2	14	.	TRBV6-6	TRBD1	CATAGTGLNYGYTF	TGTGCCACCGCCGGGACAGGGTTGAACTATGGCTACACCTTC
TRBJ2-7	13	.	TRBV4-1	.	CASSQSDHYEQYF	TGCGCCAGCAGCCAAAGTGACCACTACGAGCAGTACTTC
TRBJ1-5	13	.	TRBV15	.	CATSRVGTPAQHF	TGTGCCACCAGCAGAGTAGGGACCCCGGCGCAGCATTTT
TRBJ2-7	15	.	TRBV18	TRBD1	CASSAAGGSGYEQYF	TGTGCCAGCTCAGCCGCAGGGGGTTCCGGCTACGAGCAGTACTTC
TRBJ1-1	13	few	TRBV27	.	CASSSKGRAEAFF	TGTGCCAGCAGTTCGAAGGGCCGAGCTGAAGCTTTCTTT
TRBJ1-6	16	.	TRBV5-1	.	CASSSAGRPYNSPLHF	TGCGCCAGCAGCTCCGCCGGACGTCCTTATAATTCACCCCTCCACTTT
TRBJ2-7	16	.	TRBV6-5	.	CASSYSIPGAPYEQYF	TGTGCCAGCAGTTACTCGATTCCAGGTGCCCCCTACGAGCAGTACTTC
TRBJ1-3	17	many	TRBV7-2	.	CASSPWDISRSGNTIYF	TGTGCCAGCAGCCCATGGGACATCTCGAGGTCTGGAAACACCATATATTTT
TRBJ2-1	15	.	TRBV30	.	CAWSGSGSSYNEQFF	TGTGCCTGGAGTGGATCGGGGAGCTCCTACAATGAGCAGTTCTTC
TRBJ2-7	16	.	TRBV5-1	TRBD1	CASSGGTGGGSYEQYF	TGCGCCAGCAGCGGGGGGACAGGGGGAGGATCCTACGAGCAGTACTTC
TRBJ2-7	15	.	TRBV7-2	TRBD1	CASSLWGTASYEQYF	TGTGCCAGCAGCCTCTGGGGGACAGCTTCCTACGAGCAGTACTTC
TRBJ1-3	16	.	TRBV6-5	TRBD1	CASSYGQGASGNTIYF	TGTGCCAGCAGTTACGGGCAGGGGGCATCAGGAAACACCATATATTTT
TRBJ2-7	12	.	TRBV5-6	.	CASSFGRYEQYF	TGTGCCAGCAGCTTCGGCCGTTACGAGCAGTACTTC
TRBJ2-7	13	.	TRBV10-3	.	CAITGAADYEQYF	TGTGCCATCACAGGGGCGGCGGACTACGAGCAGTACTTC
TRBJ2-4	16	.	TRBV7-9	TRBD1	CASSLVGQGVGNIQYF	TGTGCCAGCAGCTTAGTGGGACAGGGAGTAGGGAACATTCAGTACTTC
TRBJ2-3	16	.	TRBV30	TRBD1	CAWSLHRGGNTDTQYF	TGTGCCTGGAGCCTCCATCGAGGGGGCAACACAGATACGCAGTATTTT
TRBJ2-1	15	.	TRBV19	TRBD2	CATQPGLAGYNEQFF	TGTGCCACTCAGCCGGGACTAGCAGGTTACAATGAGCAGTTCTTC
TRBJ2-5	16	.	TRBV7-8	TRBD2	CASSPYSSGGAETQYF	TGTGCCAGCAGCCCTTACTCTAGCGGGGGGGCAGAGACCCAGTACTTC
TRBJ1-3	13	.	TRBV30	.	CAGTQGSGNTIYF	TGTGCCGGGACACAGGGCTCTGGAAACACCATATATTTT
TRBJ2-7	14	.	TRBV28	TRBD1	CASSRRTGTYEQYF	TGTGCCAGCAGTCGACGGACAGGCACCTACGAGCAGTACTTC
TRBJ2-7	13	few	TRBV6-1	.	CASTWDPSGEQYF	TGTGCCAGCACCTGGGACCCTTCGGGCGAGCAGTACTTC
TRBJ2-2	16	.	TRBV5-1	TRBD1	CASSLSGDRGTGELFF	TGCGCCAGCAGCTTGTCCGGGGACAGGGGTACCGGGGAGCTGTTTTTT
TRBJ1-2	14	.	TRBV5-6	.	CASSLVAGSNQYTF	TGTGCCAGCAGCTTGGTGGCAGGGTCGAACCAGTACACCTTC
TRBJ2-7	15	.	TRBV9	.	CASSVGTVSAYEQYF	TGTGCCAGCAGCGTAGGGACCGTTTCCGCCTACGAGCAGTACTTC
TRBJ2-1	16	.	TRBV2	TRBD2	CASTLSRLAGGNEQFF	TGTGCCAGCACCTTGAGCAGACTAGCGGGGGGTAATGAGCAGTTCTTC
TRBJ2-2	14	.	TRBV9	TRBD2	CASRGLANTGELFF	TGTGCCAGCAGGGGACTAGCGAACACCGGGGAGCTGTTTTTT
TRBJ1-4	16	.	TRBV4-1	.	CASSQDSDPTNEKLFF	TGCGCCAGCAGCCAAGACTCCGATCCGACTAATGAAAAACTGTTTTTT
TRBJ2-1	12	.	TRBV30	.	CAWKLGPGEQFF	TGTGCCTGGAAACTCGGACCTGGGGAGCAGTTCTTC
TRBJ2-2	14	.	TRBV7-6	TRBD1	CASSDRATTGELFF	TGTGCCAGCTCCGACAGGGCGACCACCGGGGAGCTGTTTTTT
TRBJ2-1	12	.	TRBV2	.	CASSQGSNEQFF	TGTGCCAGCAGCCAAGGTAGCAATGAGCAGTTCTTC
TRBJ1-2	18	few	TRBV14	.	CASSPNPYVGTLWYGYTF	TGTGCCAGCAGCCCGAACCCGTACGTGGGGACCCTCTGGTATGGCTACACCTTC
TRBJ1-1	13	few	TRBV7-3	.	CASSLQGITEAFF	TGTGCCAGCAGCTTACAGGGTATCACTGAAGCTTTCTTT
TRBJ2-1	15	.	TRBV6-5	TRBD2	CASSTGTSGIFEQFF	TGTGCCAGCTCGACCGGGACTAGCGGGATATTTGAGCAGTTCTTC
TRBJ2-6	13	.	TRBV2	.	CASSDNGANVLTF	TGTGCCAGCAGTGATAATGGGGCCAACGTCCTGACTTTC
TRBJ1-6	15	.	TRBV2	.	CASSEDRPYNSPLHF	TGTGCCAGCAGTGAGGACAGACCATATAATTCACCCCTCCACTTT
TRBJ1-5	14	once	TRBV28	.	CASSQGGDNQPQHF	TGTGCCAGCAGCCAAGGGGGAGACAATCAGCCCCAGCATTTT
TRBJ1-4	12	.	TRBV30	.	CAWRGGHEKLFF	TGTGCCTGGAGGGGGGGTCATGAAAAACTGTTTTTT
TRBJ2-3	15	.	TRBV7-2	TRBD2	CASSLAGGGADTQYF	TGTGCCAGCAGCTTAGCGGGCGGGGGGGCAGATACGCAGTATTTT
TRBJ1-3	22	.	TRBV15	.	CATSLRWNRDKNSGGSGNTIYF	TGTGCCACCAGCCTACGGTGGAACCGGGACAAAAATTCCGGGGGCTCTGGAAACACCATATATTTT
TRBJ2-5	14	few	TRBV6-5	.	CASSYSSRVKTQYF	TGTGCCAGCAGTTACTCGAGCAGGGTGAAGACCCAGTACTTC
TRBJ2-7	16	.	TRBV7-9	TRBD1	CASSDRQGPKSYEQYF	TGTGCCAGCAGCGACCGACAGGGCCCGAAATCCTACGAGCAGTACTTC
TRBJ2-3	15	.	TRBV5-1	TRBD2	CASSYGGESTDTQYF	TGCGCCAGCAGCTACGGGGGGGAAAGCACAGATACGCAGTATTTT
TRBJ2-2	14	.	TRBV29-1	.	CSAKTSGLGGELFF	TGCAGCGCCAAAACCTCAGGGTTAGGAGGGGAGCTGTTTTTT
TRBJ1-5	16	.	TRBV7-8	.	CASSLARERSNQPQHF	TGTGCCAGCAGCTTAGCGCGAGAGAGAAGCAATCAGCCCCAGCATTTT
TRBJ2-6	16	once	TRBV29-1	TRBD1	CSVGEFDRGSANVLTF	TGCAGCGTCGGGGAATTTGACAGGGGGTCGGCCAACGTCCTGACTTTC
TRBJ2-7	15	.	TRBV15	TRBD2	CATSRGEGGSYEQYF	TGTGCCACCAGCAGAGGGGAGGGAGGCTCCTACGAGCAGTACTTC
TRBJ1-1	15	.	TRBV5-4	.	CASSTSGTLVAEAFF	TGTGCCAGCAGCACCTCCGGGACCCTAGTCGCTGAAGCTTTCTTT
TRBJ2-7	12	once	TRBV7-6	.	CASSLTAYEQYF	TGTGCCAGCAGCTTAACGGCGTACGAGCAGTACTTC
TRBJ2-3	17	.	TRBV18	TRBD1	CASSPAGQGEGPDTQYF	TGTGCCAGCTCACCAGCGGGACAGGGGGAAGGACCAGATACGCAGTATTTT
TRBJ1-5	15	few	TRBV21-1	.	CASMMTGVSDQPQHF	TGTGCCAGCATGATGACAGGGGTCAGCGATCAGCCCCAGCATTTT
TRBJ2-5	14	once	TRBV4-2	TRBD2	CASSQEGGEETQYF	TGTGCCAGCAGCCAAGAGGGGGGGGAAGAGACCCAGTACTTC